This T cell receptor (beta chain) was observed in a study of T cells in women clearing cervical HPV infection. This CDR3 has 14 residues. Germline CDR1 and CDR2: GTSNPN and SVGIG (reference sequence). The data were produced by immunoSEQ multiplex PCR, yet TCRdb's version contains in-frame clones alone and is incomplete. Its table lists 40,000 or so clones. Study findings and constraints: Combining TCR richness with V gene abundances gave approximately 0.8 AUC.

Points on this clone: As yet, its antigen is unknown. Read data end 3 residues before the CDR3 end; the end is taken from the germline J gene.

This receptor was identified in a woman between 18 and 70 years old with a cervical HPV16 infection that either progressed to CIN3+ or cleared (not recorded which). Specimen: blood buffy coat. The chain combines TRBV30 with TRBJ2-3; the D gene is possibly TRBD2 (5 bases). The part of the CDR3 DNA that was read is TGTGCCTGGAGTGTACCGGCGGGTGAAGAGACG. Its protein is CAWSVPAGEET. In full, the CDR3 is CAWSVPAGEETQYF. Full variable domain (rest looked up from reference TRBV30 and TRBJ2-3): SQTIHQWPATLVQPVGSPLSLECTVEGTSNPNLYWYRQAAGRGLQLLFYSVGIGQISSEVPQNLSASRPQDRQFILSSKKLLLSDSGFYLCAWSVPAGEETQYFGPGTRLTVL.